These 23 T cell receptor beta chains share one sample of origin, sequenced in a study of blood T cell repertoires in COVID-19 (dated by TCRdb to between 2020 and 2021). The receptor library was made with the immunoSEQ multiplex PCR assay. Imported from immuneACCESS, the table was reduced by TCRdb to in-frame sequences with V and J called. These copies leave out some clones; in studies compared against another copy, an unresolved V gene accounts for under half, and the cause of the remainder is not known. This sample has about 150,000 clones in its table, and 86% of those were observed once. The top ten clonotypes cover less than 5.5% of the sample. Specimen: PBMCs or T cells enriched from blood (not recorded which). All receptors derive from a man aged 50-59 years who had recovered from COVID-19.

The chain joins TRBV10-3 to TRBJ1-6; a possible D gene is TRBD1 (5 bases). V gave up 6 bases and J gave up 1 base, with 13 bases separating them. Germline V lookup: CDR1 ENHRY, CDR2 SYGVKD. This CDR3 region has 16 residues. This CDR3 reads CAIRGDSSSYNSPLHF. The CDR3 coding sequence is TGTGCCATCAGGGGCGACAGTTCGTCCTATAATTCACCCCTCCACTTT.

In its sample, this clone was seen once. This sequence joins TRBV2 and TRBJ2-1; D may be TRBD1 (5 bases). Germline-derived CDR1 and CDR2 are SNHLY and FYNNEI. This CDR3 comprises 16 residues. The V and J ends lost 6 bases and 3 bases respectively, with 18 bases between them. CDR3 sequence (DNA): TGTGCCAGCAGGGGGCTCAACCCTTTGAGCTACAATGAGCAGTTCTTC. Residues: CASRGLNPLSYNEQFF.

This clone was seen a single time. The J gene is TRBJ2-4, the V gene TRBV7-2; D gene unclear. The CDR3 covers 15 residues. V gave up 2 bases and J gave up 7 bases, with 15 bases separating them. CDR1 is SGHTA and CDR2 is FQGNSA in the germline V gene. CDR3 in DNA: TGTGCCAGCAGCTTATCAGGCCTAAGCCGGAACATTCAGTACTTC. Translating gives CASSLSGLSRNIQYF. Complete variable domain (other parts from reference TRBV7-2 and TRBJ2-4): GAGVSQSPSNKVTEKGKDVELRCDPISGHTALYWYRQSLGQGLEFLIYFQGNSAPDKSGLPSDRFSAERTGGSVSTLTIQRTQQEDSAVYLCASSLSGLSRNIQYFGAGTRLSVL.

The chain carries TRBV20-1 and TRBJ1-4; the D is unclear. V lost 3 bases, J lost 8 bases, and 13 bases lay in between. The V gene's germline CDR1 is DFQATT and CDR2 SNEGSKA (reference sequence). The CDR3 is 13 amino acids. CDR3 nucleotides: TGCAGTGCTAGTGAAGACCCGGGGGAAAAACTGTTTTTT. Amino acid sequence: CSASEDPGEKLFF.

The chain couples TRBV10-3 to TRBJ1-3; TRBD1 aligns across 10 bases. The CDR3 has 15 residues. Trimming took 6 bases from V and 3 from J; bases not matched to a gene: 5. CDR1 is ENHRY and CDR2 is SYGVKD in the germline V gene. The CDR3 spells CAISEDRGLGNTIYF. CDR3 coding DNA: TGTGCCATCAGCGAAGACAGGGGGCTTGGAAACACCATATATTTT.

The chain uses TRBV11-1 and TRBJ1-1; 7 bases fit TRBD1. The trim removed 2 bases at V and 1 base at J, leaving 7 bases unmatched. CDR1 and CDR2 (germline): SGHAT, FQDESV (reference sequence). This CDR3 has 16 residues. The DNA of the CDR3 is TGTGCCAGCAGCTTACTGGGACAGCCAGAGAACACTGAAGCTTTCTTT. Its protein is CASSLLGQPENTEAFF.

This CDR3 reads CASSLGLAGGRTGELFF. The CDR3 DNA reads as TGTGCCAGCAGCTTGGGACTAGCGGGGGGGCGAACCGGGGAGCTGTTTTTT. The chain uses TRBV5-4 and TRBJ2-2, with 14 bases that match TRBD2. The CDR3 consists of 17 residues. After removal of 0 bases from V and 5 bases from J, the junction contained 3 bases not matched to a gene. CDR1 and CDR2 from the germline V gene are SGHNT and YYREEE (reference sequence).

The V call is TRBV30, the J call TRBJ2-3; 9 bases agree with TRBD1. V was clipped by 3 bases and J by 3 bases; unmatched bases: 7. Per the germline V gene, CDR1 is GTSNPN and CDR2 is SVGIG (reference sequence). The CDR3 extends over 15 amino acids. The CDR3 DNA reads as TGTGCCTGGAGCCTAGGGACAGGGATAACAGATACGCAGTATTTT. Translated, it gives CAWSLGTGITDTQYF.

The chain couples TRBV5-4 to TRBJ2-1; maybe TRBD2 (5 bases). V dropped 4 bases and J dropped 0 bases, with 14 bases sitting between them. From germline, CDR1 is SGHNT and CDR2 YYREEE (reference sequence). This CDR3 contains 16 residues. The CDR3 DNA reads as TGTGCCAGCAGCCTAGGACTGTGGAGCTCCTACAATGAGCAGTTCTTC. Translating it yields CASSLGLWSSYNEQFF.

The CDR3 DNA reads TGTGCCAGCAGCTCCGGTTCGGGCAATCAGCCCCAGCATTTT. Residues: CASSSGSGNQPQHF. The chain couples TRBV7-9 to TRBJ1-5; no clear D gene. The ends were cut back, 4 bases at V and 2 bases at J, with 9 bases in the middle. This CDR3 is built from 14 residues. Germline V lookup: CDR1 SEHNR, CDR2 FQNEAQ (reference sequence). Using reference TRBV7-9 and TRBJ1-5 for the parts outside the CDR3, the full variable domain is DTGVSQNPRHKITKRGQNVTFRCDPISEHNRLYWYRQTLGQGPEFLTYFQNEAQLEKSRLLSDRFSAERPKGSFSTLEIQRTEQGDSAMYLCASSSGSGNQPQHFGDGTRLSIL.

The chain uses TRBV29-1 and TRBJ2-2; TRBD2 agrees at 11 bases. The germline V gene has CDR1 SQVTM and CDR2 ANQGSEA. The CDR3 has 14 amino acids. With V trimmed by 5 bases and J by 4 bases, 3 bases remained unmatched. The CDR3 loop reads CSVRLAGRTGELFF. The CDR3 DNA follows: TGCAGCGTTCGACTAGCGGGGCGCACCGGGGAGCTGTTTTTT.

The chain joins TRBV27 to TRBJ1-2, with 9 bases aligning to TRBD1. This CDR3 comprises 15 residues. Germline CDR1 is MNHEY and CDR2 is SMNVEV (reference sequence). V gave up 6 bases and J gave up 6 bases; unmatched junction bases: 11. The CDR3 DNA reads TGTGCCAGCAGACTAACAGGGGGCCCATGGGATGGCTACACCTTC. Translation: CASRLTGGPWDGYTF.

The V and J genes are TRBV28 and TRBJ1-1; perhaps TRBD1 as D (6 bases). This CDR3 is 13 amino acids long. Germline V gene sequence: CDR1 MDHEN, CDR2 SYDVKM. Between the trimmed V and J ends, which lost 6 bases and 1 base, there was a span of 9 bases. The CDR3 DNA reads as TGTGCCAGCAGAAGGACAGAGAACACTGAAGCTTTCTTT. Translating it yields CASRRTENTEAFF.

This chain connects TRBV2 to TRBJ2-1; 13 bases agree with TRBD2. The V segment lost 9 bases and the J segment 9 bases; nucleotides outside the gene matches: 11. This CDR3 is built from 15 residues. The germline gives CDR1 SNHLY, CDR2 FYNNEI. CDR3 nucleotide sequence: TGTGCCAGTGTACCTACTAGCGGGGGGGCCGGTGAGCAGTTCTTC. This encodes CASVPTSGGAGEQFF.

The rearrangement uses TRBV11-2 and TRBJ2-2; D uncertain. Trimming removed 6 bases from V and 8 bases from J, with 7 bases in between. Germline CDR1 and CDR2: SGHAT and FQNNGV. The CDR3 runs 11 residues. The CDR3 sequence: CASRVRGELFF. DNA of the CDR3: TGTGCCAGCAGGGTGAGGGGGGAGCTGTTTTTT.

This rearrangement joins TRBV29-1 to TRBJ1-5; 9 nucleotides agree with TRBD1. CDR1 and CDR2 from the germline V gene are SQVTM and ANQGSEA. V shed 8 bases, J shed 6 bases, and the junction held 8 bases outside the gene matches. The CDR3 has 13 amino acids. CDR3 loop: CSTRDRDGQPQHF. The CDR3 region has the DNA TGCAGCACCCGGGACAGGGACGGTCAGCCCCAGCATTTT.

J is TRBJ1-2 and V is TRBV18; 7 bases match TRBD1. This CDR3 is 13 amino acids long. V trimming: 11 bases; J trimming: 0 bases; junction bases outside the gene matches: 6. Germline values: CDR1 KGHSH, CDR2 LQKENI. For the CDR3, the DNA is TGTGCCGCTAGGACAGGCACTAACTATGGCTACACCTTC. Its protein product is CAARTGTNYGYTF. The variable domain in full, with the rest retrieved from reference TRBV18 and TRBJ1-2, is NAGVMQNPRHLVRRRGQEARLRCSPMKGHSHVYWYRQLPEEGLKFMVYLQKENIIDESGMPKERFSAEFPKEGPSILRIQQVVRGDSAAYFCAARTGTNYGYTFGSGTRLTVV.

The chain links TRBV5-1 to TRBJ2-1, with D perhaps matching TRBD1 (8 bases). Trimming took off 4 bases at V and 7 bases at J, with 33 bases between the two ends. The CDR3 has 20 residues. Germline assignment: CDR1 SGHRS and CDR2 YFSETQ. Written as DNA, the CDR3 is TGCGCCAGCAGCCGAAGCTCAGCGGGGCGACGTACAGGGGGTTGGAATGAGCAGTTCTTC. This gives the protein CASSRSSAGRRTGGWNEQFF. Using reference TRBV5-1 and TRBJ2-1 for the parts outside the CDR3, the full variable domain is KAGVTQTPRYLIKTRGQQVTLSCSPISGHRSVSWYQQTPGQGLQFLFEYFSETQRNKGNFPGRFSGRQFSNSRSEMNVSTLELGDSALYLCASSRSSAGRRTGGWNEQFFGPGTRLTVL.

This chain uses TRBV18 with TRBJ2-1; 13 bases match TRBD2. This CDR3 comprises 18 residues. Germline CDR1 KGHSH, CDR2 LQKENI. V lost 0 bases and J lost 1; bases outside the gene matches: 3. The CDR3 DNA follows: TGTGCCAGCTCACCACCAACTAGCGGGAGGGGGTCCTACAATGAGCAGTTCTTC. Its protein is CASSPPTSGRGSYNEQFF.

The J gene is TRBJ2-3, the V gene TRBV24-1; D call uncertain. Between the trimmed V and J ends, which lost 4 bases and 3 bases, there was a span of 10 bases. The CDR3 spans 14 residues. Per the germline V gene, CDR1 is KGHDR and CDR2 is SFDVKD. The DNA of the CDR3 is TGTGCCACCAGTGAAGCCCTAGGAACAGATACGCAGTATTTT. Encoded protein: CATSEALGTDTQYF.

V is TRBV28 and J is TRBJ1-5; 9 bases are shared with TRBD1. The germline V gene encodes CDR1 MDHEN and CDR2 SYDVKM. V was clipped by 6 bases and J by 7 bases; unmatched bases: 13. This CDR3 has 16 residues. In nucleotides, the CDR3 is TGTGCCAGCAGATTTAGATTTATAACAGGGGGCCAGCCCCAGCATTTT. Translated: CASRFRFITGGQPQHF.

The chain recombines TRBV2 with TRBJ2-2; the D gene is possibly TRBD2 (5 bases). The germline V gene encodes CDR1 SNHLY and CDR2 FYNNEI. This CDR3 has 15 residues. Trimming pared 4 bases from V and 6 bases from J, leaving 15 bases between. CDR3 in DNA: TGTGCCAGCAGTGCCTGGTCTGGAGCGGCCGGGGAGCTGTTTTTT. This gives the protein CASSAWSGAAGELFF.

The chain has TRBV18 and TRBJ1-5, with TRBD1 as a possible D gene (6 bases). CDR3 length: 15 amino acids. The V and J ends lost 3 bases and 0 bases respectively, with 9 bases between them. Germline CDR1 is KGHSH and CDR2 is LQKENI. This CDR3 is CASSPDSYSNQPQHF. The CDR3, as DNA: TGTGCCAGCTCACCGGACAGCTATAGCAATCAGCCCCAGCATTTT.